Presented here are 13 T cell receptor beta chains from one specimen sequenced in a study. TCRdb processed the 5' RACE reads anew with MiXCR; each CDR3 protein has one entry. This table has about 62,000 distinct CDR3 sequences, around 30% appearing once. Material for sequencing was tumor-infiltrating naive CD4+ T cells sorted from the breast tumor. The subset denotes: naive CD4+ T cells, CD4+CD45RA+CD25-. These receptors all stem from a female donor with breast cancer.

The chain employs TRBV2 and TRBJ2-7; 10 nucleotides agree with TRBD2. With V trimmed by 1 base and J by 3 bases, 6 bases remained unmatched. In germline, CDR1 is SNHLY, CDR2 FYNNEI. This CDR3 has 16 residues. The CDR3 region is CASSEGGLAYGYEQYF. CDR3 nucleotide sequence: TGTGCCAGCAGTGAAGGGGGACTAGCGTACGGCTACGAGCAGTACTTC.

The rearrangement links TRBV18 to TRBJ1-2; 11 nucleotides align to TRBD1. V trimming: 4 bases; J trimming: 5 bases; junction bases outside the gene matches: 6. The germline V gene has CDR1 KGHSH and CDR2 LQKENI. The CDR3 contains 15 residues. DNA of the CDR3: TGTGCCAGCTCACAGGGGACAGGGGGATCTTATGGCTACACCTTC. This gives the protein CASSQGTGGSYGYTF.

V is TRBV6-6 and J is TRBJ1-4; 8 bases line up with TRBD1. The CDR3 is 15 amino acids. Trimming cost V 5 bases and J 3 bases; bases outside gene matches: 5. Germline-derived CDR1 and CDR2 are MNHNY and SVGAGI (reference sequence). As DNA, the CDR3 is TGTGCCAGCAGTCACGGACAGGGAGCTAATGAAAAACTGTTTTTT. This codes for CASSHGQGANEKLFF.

The chain joins TRBV15 to TRBJ2-7, with a weak D call TRBD1 (5 bases). V lost 4 bases, J lost 6 bases, and 10 bases lay in between. CDR1 and CDR2 from the germline V gene are LNHNV and YYDKDF (reference sequence). The CDR3 runs to 12 residues. The CDR3 here is CATSNQGLEQYF. The CDR3 nucleotides are TGTGCCACCAGCAATCAGGGTCTCGAGCAGTACTTC. Drawing the rest from reference TRBV15 and TRBJ2-7, the complete variable domain is DAMVIQNPRYQVTQFGKPVTLSCSQTLNHNVMYWYQQKSSQAPKLLFHYYDKDFNNEADTPDNFQSRRPNTSFCFLDIRSPGLGDTAMYLCATSNQGLEQYFGPGTRLTVT.

The DNA for the CDR3 is TGTGCCAGCAGTTTAGAGACTATTGAGGGGGGGGATGAAGCTTTCTTT. Amino acid sequence: CASSLETIEGGDEAFF. The J gene is TRBJ1-1, the V gene TRBV12-3 or TRBV12-4; tentative D call: TRBD1 (6 bases). With 1 base removed from V and 7 bases from J, the gap between germline ends came to 19 bases. The CDR3 runs 16 residues.

In DNA form, the CDR3 reads TGTGCCAGCTCACCACAAGAGAGGAGCGAGCAGTTCTTC. Its translation is CASSPQERSEQFF. This chain joins TRBV18 and TRBJ2-1, with unresolved D. Trimming removed 1 base from V and 10 bases from J, with 11 bases in between. Per germline, CDR1 KGHSH and CDR2 LQKENI. The CDR3 is 13 residues long. The full variable domain, with the rest looked up from reference TRBV18 and TRBJ2-1, is NAGVMQNPRHLVRRRGQEARLRCSPMKGHSHVYWYRQLPEEGLKFMVYLQKENIIDESGMPKERFSAEFPKEGPSILRIQQVVRGDSAAYFCASSPQERSEQFFGPGTRLTVL.

Comment on this clonotype: An end of the junction does not agree with germline; a read error may underlie this. The rearrangement links TRBV6-1 to TRBJ2-1, with a weak D call TRBD2 (5 bases). This CDR3 is 14 amino acids long. Looked up from germline, CDR1 is MNHNS and CDR2 is SASEGT. The CDR3 sequence: CASSGMTGTTKYSF. In nucleotides, the CDR3 is TGTGCCAGCAGTGGCATGACGGGAACTACAAAATACAGCTTC.

This chain uses TRBV20-1 with TRBJ2-5; D not certain. The CDR3 extends over 14 amino acids. In germline, CDR1 is DFQATT, CDR2 SNEGSKA (reference sequence). Between the trimmed V and J ends, which lost 2 bases and 2 bases, there was a span of 12 bases. The CDR3 region is CSARRVGRQETQYF. The CDR3 region has the DNA TGCAGTGCTAGAAGGGTAGGCAGGCAAGAGACCCAGTACTTC.

There are a few counts of this clonotype. The chain carries TRBV7-9 and TRBJ1-2, with D possibly TRBD1 on 5 matching bases. V was shortened by 3 bases and J by 6 bases, with 11 bases between the two germline ends. The CDR3 consists of 13 residues. Per the germline V gene, CDR1 is SEHNR and CDR2 is FQNEAQ (reference sequence). The CDR3: CASSFQGSDGYTF. CDR3 DNA: TGTGCCAGCAGCTTTCAGGGTTCGGATGGCTACACCTTC. The full variable domain, completed using reference TRBV7-9 and TRBJ1-2, is DTGVSQNPRHKITKRGQNVTFRCDPISEHNRLYWYRQTLGQGPEFLTYFQNEAQLEKSRLLSDRFSAERPKGSFSTLEIQRTEQGDSAMYLCASSFQGSDGYTFGSGTRLTVV.

The chain links TRBV20-1 to TRBJ2-5; no reliable D call. The CDR3 spans 12 residues. In germline, CDR1 is DFQATT, CDR2 SNEGSKA (reference sequence). The V end was cut by 7 bases, the J end by 5 bases, with 14 bases between. The CDR3: CSVRLSVETQYF. CDR3 bases: TGCAGTGTGCGGCTCTCAGTTGAGACCCAGTACTTC.

The rearrangement joins TRBV10-3 to TRBJ2-7, with TRBD1 identical over 7 bases. CDR1 ENHRY and CDR2 SYGVKD come from the germline V gene. This CDR3 has 13 residues. Unmatched junction bases numbered 4, after V lost 6 bases and J lost 2 bases. CDR3 in amino acids: CAIRETGAYEQYF. The CDR3 nucleotides are TGTGCCATCAGGGAAACAGGGGCCTACGAGCAGTACTTC.

This clonotype has only a few counts. V and J are TRBV28 and TRBJ2-3; 8 bases fit TRBD2. CDR1 and CDR2 from the germline V gene are MDHEN and SYDVKM. CDR3 length equals 15 residues. Trimming at V came to 8 bases and at J to 5 bases, leaving 12 bases not matched to a gene. CDR3 amino acids: CASATGGRRGDTQYF. CDR3 nucleotides: TGTGCCAGCGCGACGGGAGGGCGGAGGGGAGATACGCAGTATTTT.

The chain uses TRBV4-2 and TRBJ2-7; D is ambiguous. The germline V gene has CDR1 LGHNA and CDR2 YNFKEQ. The germline V and J ends were trimmed by 6 bases and 1 base, with 19 bases remaining between them. This CDR3 is built from 16 residues. The CDR3 loop is CASSYSATESSYEQYF. The CDR3 coding sequence is TGTGCCAGCAGTTACTCGGCTACCGAGAGTTCCTACGAGCAGTACTTC.